This T cell receptor (beta chain) came from a study of identifying expanded T cells in peripheral blood. The table came from immunoSEQ multiplex PCR; TCRdb's copy has only in-frame clones and leaves some out. The table includes around 56,000 clones, over 80% detected once. Note on this clone: The target antigen is unknown.

The germline V gene encodes CDR1 SGDLS and CDR2 YYNGEE. The CDR3 extends over 15 amino acids. Trimming shortened V by 0 bases and J by 1 base, and 8 bases separated the two germline ends. During the collection period, no donor immune events like infections were recorded. The study, taken as a whole, reports: Clone count variance between roughly 2-week samples rose with total template count. Over about two and four weeks, about 16 and 20 clones changed, versus approximately 1.1 between replicates.

This sequence was found in a person aged 18 to 75 in good health. The sequencing input was blood. The chain combines TRBV9 with TRBJ2-1; D not certain. The CDR3 DNA reads TGTGCCAGCAGCGTAGGCGGCGCTTCCTACAATGAGCAGTTCTTC. Amino acid sequence: CASSVGGASYNEQFF. The whole variable domain, filled in from reference TRBV9 and TRBJ2-1, reads DSGVTQTPKHLITATGQRVTLRCSPRSGDLSVYWYQQSLDQGLQFLIQYYNGEERAKGNILERFSAQQFPDLHSELNLSSLELGDSALYFCASSVGGASYNEQFFGPGTRLTVL.